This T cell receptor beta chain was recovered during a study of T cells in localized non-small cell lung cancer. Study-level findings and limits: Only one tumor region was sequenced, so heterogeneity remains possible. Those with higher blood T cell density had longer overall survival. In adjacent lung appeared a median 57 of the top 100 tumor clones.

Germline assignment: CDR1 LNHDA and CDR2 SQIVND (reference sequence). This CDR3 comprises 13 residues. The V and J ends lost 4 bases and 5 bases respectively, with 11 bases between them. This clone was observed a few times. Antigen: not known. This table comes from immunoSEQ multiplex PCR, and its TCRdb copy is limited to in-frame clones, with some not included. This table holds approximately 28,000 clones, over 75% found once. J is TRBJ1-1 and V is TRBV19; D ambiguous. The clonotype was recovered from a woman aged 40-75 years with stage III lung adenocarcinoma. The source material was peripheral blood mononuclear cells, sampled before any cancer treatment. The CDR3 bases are TGTGCCAGTAGTAACGGTCTCGGGACTGAAGCTTTCTTT. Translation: CASSNGLGTEAFF.